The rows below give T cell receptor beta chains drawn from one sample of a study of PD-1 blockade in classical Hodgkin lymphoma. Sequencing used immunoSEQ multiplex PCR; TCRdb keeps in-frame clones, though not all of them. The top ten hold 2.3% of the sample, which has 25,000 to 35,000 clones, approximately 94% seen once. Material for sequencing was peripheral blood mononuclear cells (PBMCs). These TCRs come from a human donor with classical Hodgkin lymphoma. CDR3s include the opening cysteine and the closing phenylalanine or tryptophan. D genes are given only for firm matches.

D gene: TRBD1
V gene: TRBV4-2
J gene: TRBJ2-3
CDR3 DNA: TGTGCCAGCAGCCGAGAAGACTTGACAGGGAGCACAGATACGCAGTATTTT
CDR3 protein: CASSREDLTGSTDTQYF

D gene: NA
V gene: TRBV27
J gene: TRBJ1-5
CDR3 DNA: TGTGCCAGCCTTTGGGGTAGGGGCCAGCCCCAGCATTTT
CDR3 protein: CASLWGRGQPQHF

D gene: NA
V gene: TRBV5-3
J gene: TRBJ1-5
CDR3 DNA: TGTGCCAGAAGCCAAGACCGAAATAGCAATCAGCCCCAGCATTTT
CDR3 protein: CARSQDRNSNQPQHF

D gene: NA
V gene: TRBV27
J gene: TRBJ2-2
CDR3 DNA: TGTGCCAGCCACGAGCAGAACACCGGGGAGCTGTTTTTT
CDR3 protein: CASHEQNTGELFF

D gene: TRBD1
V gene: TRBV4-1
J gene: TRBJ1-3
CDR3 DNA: TGCGCCAGCAGCCAAGAGACAGGGGGTCGAGGAAACACCATATATTTT
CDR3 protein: CASSQETGGRGNTIYF

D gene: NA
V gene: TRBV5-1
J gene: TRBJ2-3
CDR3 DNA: TGCGCCAGCAATCGGGAAACAGATACGCAGTATTTT
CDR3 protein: CASNRETDTQYF

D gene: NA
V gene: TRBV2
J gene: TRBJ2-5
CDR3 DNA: TGTGCCAGCAGTGAAGGTGTCGCAGGGGGGCAAGAGACCCAGTACTTC
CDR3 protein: CASSEGVAGGQETQYF

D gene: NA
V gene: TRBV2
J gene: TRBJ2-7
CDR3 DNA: TGTGCCAGCAAACGCGGGCTTTCGTACGAGCAGTACTTC
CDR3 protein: CASKRGLSYEQYF

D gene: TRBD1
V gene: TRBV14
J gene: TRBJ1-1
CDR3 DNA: TGTGCCAGCAGTAAACCGGGACAGCCGAGCACTGAAGCTTTCTTT
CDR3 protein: CASSKPGQPSTEAFF

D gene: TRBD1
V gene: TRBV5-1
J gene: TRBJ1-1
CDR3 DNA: TGCGCCAGCAGCTACAAGGACAGGGGCACTGAAGCTTTCTTT
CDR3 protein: CASSYKDRGTEAFF

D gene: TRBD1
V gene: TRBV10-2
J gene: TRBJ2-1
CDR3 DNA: TGCGCCAGCAGTCGGGACAGGGCCTACAATGAGCAGTTCTTC
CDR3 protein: CASSRDRAYNEQFF

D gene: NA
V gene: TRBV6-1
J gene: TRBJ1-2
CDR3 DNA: TGTGCCTCCACCCCTTCGGCGGGGCTAATCTATGGCTACACCTTC
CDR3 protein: CASTPSAGLIYGYTF

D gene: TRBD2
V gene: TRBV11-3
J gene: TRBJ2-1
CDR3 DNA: TGTGCCAGCAGCCAAAGCGGGAGGGGAGACAATAAGCAGTTCTTC
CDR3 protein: CASSQSGRGDNKQFF

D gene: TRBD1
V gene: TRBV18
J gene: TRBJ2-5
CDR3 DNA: TGTGCCAGCTCACCAACTTCGGGACAGCTCCAAGAGACCCAGTACTTC
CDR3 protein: CASSPTSGQLQETQYF

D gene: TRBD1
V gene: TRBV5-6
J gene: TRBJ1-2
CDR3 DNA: TGTGCCAGCAGAAAAGCCCCGGGAACAGGGGGAAGTGGCTACACCTTC
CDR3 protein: CASRKAPGTGGSGYTF

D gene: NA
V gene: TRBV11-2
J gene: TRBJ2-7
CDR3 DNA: TGTGCCAGCAGCTCGGGGGCGGGACCCTCCTACGAGCAGTACTTC
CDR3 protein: CASSSGAGPSYEQYF